The sequence of this T cell receptor beta chain was determined in a study of T-cell reconstitution after alpha-beta-depleted transplantation in children. During its preparation, the TCRbeta library received unique molecular identifiers. TCRdb re-derived calls from the PCR reads in MiXCR, one entry per CDR3 protein. The sample has some 200,000 distinct CDR3 sequences, about 8.8% seen once. The germline V and J ends were trimmed by 6 bases and 6 bases, with 15 bases remaining between them. There are 13 residues in the CDR3. Germline CDR1 SNHLY, CDR2 FYNNEI. This clonotype was counted many times. The genes are TRBV2 and TRBJ2-7; D not certain. The starting material was PBMCs from the stem cell graft donor, obtained from the stem cell graft. This clonotype was sampled from a human donor who donated a stem cell graft to a child with SCID. The CDR3 DNA reads TGTGCCAGCAGCGATCTTACGAGCTCCGAGCAGTACTTC. Encoded protein: CASSDLTSSEQYF.